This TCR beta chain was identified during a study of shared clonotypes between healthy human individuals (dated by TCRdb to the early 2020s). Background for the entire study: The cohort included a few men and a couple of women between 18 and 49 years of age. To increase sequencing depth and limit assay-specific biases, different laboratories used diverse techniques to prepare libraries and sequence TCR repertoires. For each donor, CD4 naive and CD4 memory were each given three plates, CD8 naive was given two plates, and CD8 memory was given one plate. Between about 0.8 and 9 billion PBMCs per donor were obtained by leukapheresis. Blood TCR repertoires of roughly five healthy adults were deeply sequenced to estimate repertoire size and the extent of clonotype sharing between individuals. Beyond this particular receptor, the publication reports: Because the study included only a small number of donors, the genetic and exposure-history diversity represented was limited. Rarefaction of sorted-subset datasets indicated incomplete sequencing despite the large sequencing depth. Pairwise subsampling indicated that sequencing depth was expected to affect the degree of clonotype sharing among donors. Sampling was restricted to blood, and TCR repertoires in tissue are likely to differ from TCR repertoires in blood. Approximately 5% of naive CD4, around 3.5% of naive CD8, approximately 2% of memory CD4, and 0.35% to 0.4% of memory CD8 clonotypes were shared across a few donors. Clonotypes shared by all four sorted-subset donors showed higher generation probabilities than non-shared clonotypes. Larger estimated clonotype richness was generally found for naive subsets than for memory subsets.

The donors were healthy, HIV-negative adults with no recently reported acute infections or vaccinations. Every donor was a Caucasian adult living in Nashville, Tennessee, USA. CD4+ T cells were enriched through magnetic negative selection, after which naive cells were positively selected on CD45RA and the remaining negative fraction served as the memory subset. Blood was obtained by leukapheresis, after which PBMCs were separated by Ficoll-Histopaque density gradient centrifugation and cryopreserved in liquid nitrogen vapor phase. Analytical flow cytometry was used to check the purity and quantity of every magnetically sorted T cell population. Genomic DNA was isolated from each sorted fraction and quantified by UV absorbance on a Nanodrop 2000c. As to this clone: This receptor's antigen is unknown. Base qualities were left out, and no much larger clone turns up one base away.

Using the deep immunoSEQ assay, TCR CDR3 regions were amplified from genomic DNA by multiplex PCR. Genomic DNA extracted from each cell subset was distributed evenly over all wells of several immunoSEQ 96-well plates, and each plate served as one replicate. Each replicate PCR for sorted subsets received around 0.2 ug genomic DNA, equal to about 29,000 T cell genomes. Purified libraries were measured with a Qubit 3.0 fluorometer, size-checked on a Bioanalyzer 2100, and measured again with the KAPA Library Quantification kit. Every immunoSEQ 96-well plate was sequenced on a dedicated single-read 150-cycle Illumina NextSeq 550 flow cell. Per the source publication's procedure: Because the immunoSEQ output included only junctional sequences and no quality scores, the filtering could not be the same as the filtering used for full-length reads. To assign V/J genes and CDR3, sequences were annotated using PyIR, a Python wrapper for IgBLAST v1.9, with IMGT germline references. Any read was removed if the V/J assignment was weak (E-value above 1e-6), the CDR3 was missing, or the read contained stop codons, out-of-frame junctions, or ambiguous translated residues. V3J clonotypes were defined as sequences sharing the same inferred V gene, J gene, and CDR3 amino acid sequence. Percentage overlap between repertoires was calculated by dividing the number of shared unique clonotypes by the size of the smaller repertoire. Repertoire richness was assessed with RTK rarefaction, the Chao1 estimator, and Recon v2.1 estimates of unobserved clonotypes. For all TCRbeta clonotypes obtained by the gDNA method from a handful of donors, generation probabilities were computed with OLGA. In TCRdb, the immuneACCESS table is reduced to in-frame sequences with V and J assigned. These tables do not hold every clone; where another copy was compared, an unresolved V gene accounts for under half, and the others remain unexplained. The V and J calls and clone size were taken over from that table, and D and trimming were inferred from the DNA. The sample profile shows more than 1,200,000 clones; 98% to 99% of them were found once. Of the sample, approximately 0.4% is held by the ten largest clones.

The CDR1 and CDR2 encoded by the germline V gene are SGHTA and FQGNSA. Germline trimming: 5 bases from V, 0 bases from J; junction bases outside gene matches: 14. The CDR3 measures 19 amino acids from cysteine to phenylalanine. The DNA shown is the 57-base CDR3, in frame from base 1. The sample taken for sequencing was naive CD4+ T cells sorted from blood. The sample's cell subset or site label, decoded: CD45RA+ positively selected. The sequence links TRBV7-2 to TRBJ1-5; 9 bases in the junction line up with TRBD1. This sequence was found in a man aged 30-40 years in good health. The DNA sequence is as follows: TGTGCCAGCAGCCAACCGGTAGGGACAGGGAGTCTTAGCAATCAGCCCCAGCATTTT. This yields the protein CASSQPVGTGSLSNQPQHF. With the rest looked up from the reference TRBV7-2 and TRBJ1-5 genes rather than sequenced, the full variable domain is GAGVSQSPSNKVTEKGKDVELRCDPISGHTALYWYRQSLGQGLEFLIYFQGNSAPDKSGLPSDRFSAERTGGSVSTLTIQRTQQEDSAVYLCASSQPVGTGSLSNQPQHFGDGTRLSIL.